A single TCR beta chain is shown here with its context. This sample was included in a study of T cells in Graves' hyperthyroidism and ophthalmopathy. TCR beta CDR3 regions were amplified from RNA. The TCR CDR3 was amplified in a first-round RT-PCR using the HTBI primer set. TCRdb re-called the multiplex PCR reads through MiXCR, storing one row per CDR3 protein. The data hold about 640,000 distinct CDR3 sequences, with about 20% observed a single time. Not enrolled were patients with uncontrolled infection, other autoimmune disease, pregnancy or lactation. The CDR3 is 15 amino acids. The germline V gene encodes CDR1 LNHNV and CDR2 YYDKDF (reference sequence). V gave up 4 bases and J gave up 9 bases; unmatched junction bases: 8.

The sequencing input was blood. The TCR originated in a young man with Graves' ophthalmopathy. The V gene is TRBV15, the J gene TRBJ1-6; 8 positions match TRBD1. The CDR3 nucleotides are TGTGCCACCAGCATTATTACAGGGGGAACTTCACCCCTCCACTTT. It specifies CATSIITGGTSPLHF.